What follows describes a single T cell receptor (beta chain). Its antigen is not known. The CDR3 sequence is 15 residues long. V lost 4 bases and J lost 2, with 11 bases in between. In germline, CDR1 is MDHEN, CDR2 SYDVKM. TCRdb passed the 5' RACE reads through MiXCR, listing each CDR3 protein once. The sample consists of under 45,000 distinct CDR3 sequences, 22% of them appearing once. Study-level findings and limits: Tumor memory CD4+ T cell TCR gene usage was found to cluster with blood and lymph node memory CD4+ cells and with lymph node naive CD4+ cells.

The sorted Tregs were CD4+CD25+CD127-/low cells. This chain connects TRBV28 to TRBJ2-2, with TRBD2 as a possible D gene (6 bases). The source of this sequence is a female donor with breast cancer. The source material was Tregs sorted from blood. As DNA, the CDR3 is TGTGCCAGCAGTTATTGGGACTTAAACACCGGGGAGCTGTTTTTT. Translated: CASSYWDLNTGELFF.